The 20 T cell receptor beta chains below were found in one sample sequenced in a study of blood T cell repertoires in COVID-19. Here immunoSEQ multiplex PCR was the method, and the copy in TCRdb shows in-frame clones only, minus some. The profile shows around 310,000 clones, around 87% of them singletons. Sequences were obtained from peripheral blood. The receptors here all came from a woman in her 50s with active or convalescent COVID-19.

The CDR3 nucleotides read TGTGCCAGCAGCGTCCAACGGGACAGCTTTATGAACACTGAAGCTTTCTTT. Translation gives CASSVQRDSFMNTEAFF. The rearrangement joins TRBV9 to TRBJ1-1, with 7 positions matching TRBD1. The CDR3 sequence is 17 residues long. Per the germline V gene, CDR1 is SGDLS and CDR2 is YYNGEE. Trimming removed 2 bases from V and 0 bases from J; junction bases left unmatched: 10.

The chain joins TRBV19 to TRBJ2-7, with D perhaps TRBD2 (7 bases). The germline V gene has CDR1 LNHDA and CDR2 SQIVND (reference sequence). V dropped 7 bases and J dropped 4 bases, with 23 bases sitting between them. The CDR3 has 16 amino acids. In nucleotides, the CDR3 is TGTGCCAGTACCCGGGGGGCCCCAGGCGATACGTACGAGCAGTACTTC. Encoded protein: CASTRGAPGDTYEQYF. Variable domain in full (rest from reference TRBV19 and TRBJ2-7): DGGITQSPKYLFRKEGQNVTLSCEQNLNHDAMYWYRQDPGQGLRLIYYSQIVNDFQKGDIAEGYSVSREKKESFPLTVTSAQKNPTAFYLCASTRGAPGDTYEQYFGPGTRLTVT.

The chain uses TRBV9 and TRBJ1-2; a possible D gene is TRBD1 (6 bases). There are 14 residues in the CDR3. Between the trimmed V and J ends, which lost 4 bases and 4 bases, there was a span of 14 bases. Germline CDR1 reads SGDLS; CDR2 reads YYNGEE. CDR3 in DNA: TGTGCCAGCAGCCCACCGGACAGTGGCTATGGCTACACCTTC. Protein sequence: CASSPPDSGYGYTF.

The chain couples TRBV7-6 to TRBJ2-2, with 8 bases that match TRBD1. The CDR3 totals 15 residues. Germline assignment: CDR1 SGHVS and CDR2 FNYEAQ. Trimming took 4 bases from V and 4 from J; bases not matched to a gene: 5. The CDR3 loop is CASSSRTGTTGELFF. The CDR3 DNA reads as TGTGCCAGCAGCTCCCGGACAGGGACCACCGGGGAGCTGTTTTTT.

This clone was picked up a small number of times. The chain carries TRBV28 and TRBJ1-1, with D hard to call. The V end lost 2 bases, the J end lost 4 bases, and 8 bases lay between the germline ends. CDR1 MDHEN and CDR2 SYDVKM come from the germline V gene. This CDR3 is built from 13 residues. The CDR3 DNA reads as TGTGCCAGCAGTTTACAACACCTCACTGAAGCTTTCTTT. Amino acid sequence: CASSLQHLTEAFF.

The rearrangement joins TRBV18 to TRBJ1-1, with a tentative D call TRBD1 (6 bases). This CDR3 spans 13 amino acids. Germline V gene lookup returns CDR1 KGHSH and CDR2 LQKENI. V lost 8 bases and J 7 bases, leaving 17 bases between the germline ends. For the CDR3, the DNA is TGTGCCAGCGCTGGGACAAAACAGAGTGAAGCTTTCTTT. Residues: CASAGTKQSEAFF.

The chain couples TRBV30 to TRBJ1-1; no firm D call. This CDR3 region has 11 residues. Trimming cost V 2 bases and J 5 bases, with 6 bases left between them. The germline CDR1 and CDR2 sequences are GTSNPN and SVGIG (reference sequence). The DNA for the CDR3 is TGTGCCTGGAGTCGGGAGACTGAAGCTTTCTTT. Translation gives CAWSRETEAFF. Together with reference TRBV30 and TRBJ1-1, the CDR3 gives the full variable domain: SQTIHQWPATLVQPVGSPLSLECTVEGTSNPNLYWYRQAAGRGLQLLFYSVGIGQISSEVPQNLSASRPQDRQFILSSKKLLLSDSGFYLCAWSRETEAFFGQGTRLTVV.

This sequence joins TRBV12-3 or TRBV12-4 and TRBJ1-2; 7 nucleotides line up with TRBD1. V was pared by 7 bases and J by 3 bases, with 5 bases of the junction left unmatched. This CDR3 spans 13 amino acids. As DNA, the CDR3 is TGTGCCAGCAATCACAGGGGCGACTATGGCTACACCTTC. Encoded protein: CASNHRGDYGYTF.

The chain recombines TRBV5-8 with TRBJ1-6, with D maybe TRBD1 (6 bases). V was clipped by 0 bases and J by 10 bases, with 11 bases between them. This CDR3 contains 14 residues. CDR1 is SGHTS, CDR2 YDEGEE, per germline. Here the CDR3 DNA reads TGTGCCAGCAGCTTGGGGGGGCTGAAGTCACCCCTCCACTTT. It yields the protein CASSLGGLKSPLHF.

The chain uses TRBV24-1 and TRBJ1-1, with D perhaps matching TRBD1 (6 bases). The CDR3 runs 14 residues. The germline gives CDR1 KGHDR, CDR2 SFDVKD. V lost 4 bases and J lost 0, with 8 bases in between. Here the CDR3 reads CATSETGLNTEAFF. The CDR3 nucleotides read TGTGCCACCAGTGAGACAGGTTTGAACACTGAAGCTTTCTTT.

This chain uses TRBV2 with TRBJ2-1; 11 bases line up with TRBD2. Germline CDR1 SNHLY, CDR2 FYNNEI. Unmatched junction bases numbered 7, after V lost 5 bases and J lost 7 bases. This CDR3 spans 15 amino acids. The CDR3 DNA sequence: TGTGCCAGCAGTCCCCTAGCGGGGGGAAGTAATGAGCAGTTCTTC. Its translation is CASSPLAGGSNEQFF.

V is TRBV27 and J is TRBJ2-5, with TRBD1 identical over 9 bases. Per germline, CDR1 MNHEY and CDR2 SMNVEV (reference sequence). Germline trimming cut 2 bases from V and 3 bases from J; bases unmatched to any gene: 7. This CDR3 spans 16 amino acids. CDR3 coding DNA: TGTGCCAGCAGTTTACGTCCCGGGACAGGGAAAGAGACCCAGTACTTC. It translates to CASSLRPGTGKETQYF.

This clone occurred a few times. This chain joins TRBV28 and TRBJ1-1; the match to TRBD1 covers 9 bases. The CDR3 sequence is 12 residues long. With V trimmed by 5 bases and J by 12 bases, 7 bases remained unmatched. Germline assignment: CDR1 MDHEN and CDR2 SYDVKM. CDR3 residues: CASSPRTGETFF. The CDR3 DNA follows: TGTGCCAGCAGTCCCCGGACAGGGGAGACTTTCTTT.

The rearrangement links TRBV5-4 to TRBJ1-2, with 10 bases lining up with TRBD1. This CDR3 spans 14 amino acids. Germline values: CDR1 SGHNT, CDR2 YYREEE (reference sequence). The junction had 3 bases not matched to a gene; V was cut back by 4 bases and J by 3 bases. CDR3 sequence reads: CASSEDRGDYGYTF. The CDR3 DNA is TGTGCCAGCAGCGAGGACAGGGGGGACTATGGCTACACCTTC.

DNA of the CDR3: TGTGCCAGTATCTACACTTTGGACAGGCTGAACACTGAAGCTTTCTTT. Translating gives CASIYTLDRLNTEAFF. V is TRBV6-6 and J is TRBJ1-1; 7 bases map to TRBD1. The CDR3 is 16 residues long. J gave up 0 bases and V 9 bases, and 13 bases lay outside the gene matches. Germline CDR1 and CDR2: MNHNY and SVGAGI (reference sequence).

A remark on this clone: The sample carries other DNA sequences with the same CDR3. V is TRBV9 and J is TRBJ2-3, with 7 nucleotides matching TRBD2. V shed 2 bases, J shed 3 bases, and the junction held 0 bases outside the gene matches. The germline V gene has CDR1 SGDLS and CDR2 YYNGEE. The CDR3 runs to 13 residues. CDR3 DNA sequence: TGTGCCAGCAGCGTGGGAGGGACAGATACGCAGTATTTT. Amino acid sequence: CASSVGGTDTQYF.

The V call is TRBV30, the J call TRBJ2-7; the match to TRBD1 covers 10 bases. V dropped 3 bases and J dropped 3; count of bases not matched to a gene: 5. This CDR3 comprises 14 residues. Germline lookup yields CDR1 GTSNPN and CDR2 SVGIG (reference sequence). The CDR3 coding sequence is TGTGCCTGGAGATGGACAGGGGGAGGCTACGAGCAGTACTTC. Its protein product is CAWRWTGGGYEQYF.

The V and J genes are TRBV5-1 and TRBJ1-1; unclear D gene. Trimming left V 6 bases short and J 1 base short, with 10 bases between. Germline assignment: CDR1 SGHRS and CDR2 YFSETQ. This CDR3 comprises 13 residues. CDR3 sequence reads: CASKVTPNTEAFF. The CDR3 DNA sequence: TGCGCCAGCAAGGTGACACCGAACACTGAAGCTTTCTTT.

The V gene is TRBV7-3, the J gene TRBJ2-7, with D maybe TRBD2 (5 bases). Deletions cut 2 bases from V and 6 bases from J, with 11 bases between. The CDR3 has 13 amino acids. Looked up from germline, CDR1 is SGHTA and CDR2 is FQGTGA. The CDR3 is CASSLYASGEQYF. DNA for the CDR3: TGTGCCAGCAGCTTATATGCCAGCGGCGAGCAGTACTTC.

This chain connects TRBV10-3 to TRBJ2-6, with TRBD1 as a possible D gene (5 bases). With 2 bases removed from V and 8 bases from J, the gap between germline ends came to 13 bases. Germline CDR1 and CDR2: ENHRY and SYGVKD. This CDR3 region has 15 residues. The CDR3 region has the DNA TGTGCCATCAGTGAGCCTCGTAGGGGTACCAACGTCCTGACTTTC. Amino acid sequence: CAISEPRRGTNVLTF.